The 27 T cell receptor beta chains in this list originate from one sample, sequenced in a study of ipilimumab plus nivolumab after autologous stem cell transplantation. The protocol was immunoSEQ multiplex PCR, while the TCRdb copy is restricted to in-frame clones and leaves out a portion. The data contain some 17,000 clones, about 72% of them seen just once; the ten biggest clones take up less than 25%. Sequences were derived from PBMCs, sampled in a trial of ipilimumab plus nivolumab as post-transplant consolidation. These receptors came from a male donor with diffuse large B-cell lymphoma.

DNA for the CDR3: TGTGCCATCAGGGAAGGACTAGCGGAGTCCTACGAGCAGTACTTC. Translated: CAIREGLAESYEQYF. This chain links TRBV10-3 with TRBJ2-7, with TRBD2 identical over 10 bases. The CDR3 runs 15 residues. Germline CDR1 reads ENHRY; CDR2 reads SYGVKD. V was clipped by 6 bases and J by 1 base; unmatched bases: 6.

The V call is TRBV28, the J call TRBJ2-3; D remains ambiguous. The CDR3 contains 12 residues. The V gene lost 2 bases and the J gene lost 4 bases, with 4 bases spanning the gap. In germline, CDR1 is MDHEN, CDR2 SYDVKM. The CDR3 DNA sequence: TGTGCCAGCAGTTTAGTCTCAGATACGCAGTATTTT. Translated, it gives CASSLVSDTQYF.

The V call is TRBV5-1, the J call TRBJ2-3; D possibly corresponds to TRBD1 (6 bases). The CDR3 consists of 16 residues. The germline V gene has CDR1 SGHRS and CDR2 YFSETQ. The V and J ends lost 4 bases and 3 bases respectively, with 18 bases between them. The CDR3 loop is CASSTGDLGGTDTQYF. CDR3 DNA: TGCGCCAGCAGCACAGGTGACTTAGGGGGAACAGATACGCAGTATTTT.

This clone appeared a few times. The CDR3 nucleotides read TGTGCCAGCAGCGAGGACAGGAACACTGAAGCTTTCTTT. Amino acid sequence: CASSEDRNTEAFF. The chain is built from TRBV7-8 and TRBJ1-1; a weak D match, TRBD1 (6 bases). CDR3 length: 13 residues. Germline V gene data show CDR1 as SGHVS and CDR2 as FQNEAQ. Trimming stripped 5 bases from V and 1 base from J, with 8 bases between. Full variable domain (remainder filled in from reference TRBV7-8 and TRBJ1-1): GAGVSQSPRYKVAKRGQDVALRCDPISGHVSLFWYQQALGQGPEFLTYFQNEAQLDKSGLPSDRFFAERPEGSVSTLKIQRTQQEDSAVYLCASSEDRNTEAFFGQGTRLTVV.

The CDR3 bases are TGTGCCAGCAGGAAGTCAGAGTTGGGGATGGAGTCAACTAATGAAAAACTGTTTTTT. It specifies CASRKSELGMESTNEKLFF. This chain joins TRBV7-8 and TRBJ1-4; no reliable D call. The CDR3 loop spans 19 amino acids. CDR1 SGHVS and CDR2 FQNEAQ come from the germline V gene. Trimming cost V 6 bases and J 0 bases, with 23 bases left between them.

The V and J genes are TRBV2 and TRBJ1-6, with D possibly being TRBD1 (5 bases). The CDR3 totals 15 residues. V lost 3 bases and J 3 bases, leaving 9 bases between the germline ends. Germline-derived CDR1 and CDR2 are SNHLY and FYNNEI. The DNA for the CDR3 is TGTGCCAGCAGTGAGCTCGGGGGCTATAATTCACCCCTCCACTTT. Its protein is CASSELGGYNSPLHF.

The chain employs TRBV6-6 and TRBJ1-3; D is ambiguous. Germline V gives CDR1 MNHNY, CDR2 SVGAGI (reference sequence). The CDR3 totals 11 residues. Trimming took off 2 bases at V and 9 bases at J, with 5 bases between the two ends. The CDR3 here is CASSYRGTIYF. In DNA form, the CDR3 reads TGTGCCAGCAGTTACCGGGGCACCATATATTTT.

The chain couples TRBV7-2 to TRBJ2-3; a weak D match, TRBD2 (5 bases). Trimming took 1 base from V and 4 from J, leaving 12 bases between them. The CDR3 extends over 15 amino acids. The germline V gene encodes CDR1 SGHTA and CDR2 FQGNSA. The CDR3 sequence is CASSLDRGSADTQYF. The CDR3 bases are TGTGCCAGCAGCTTAGATCGGGGTAGCGCAGATACGCAGTATTTT.

The CDR3 nucleotides read TGTGCCAGCAGCCCGACCCCGGGACAGGGGAACACTGAAGCTTTCTTT. It translates to CASSPTPGQGNTEAFF. The chain couples TRBV5-5 to TRBJ1-1; the match to TRBD1 covers 9 bases. This CDR3 is built from 16 residues. The germline V gene encodes CDR1 SGHKS and CDR2 YYEKEE (reference sequence). With 4 bases clipped from V and 1 base from J, the junction kept 8 bases outside the gene matches.

This clone was observed a single time. The V call is TRBV5-1, the J call TRBJ1-1, with a weak D call TRBD1 (5 bases). V gave up 0 bases and J gave up 3 bases, with 12 bases separating them. The V gene's germline CDR1 is SGHRS and CDR2 YFSETQ. The CDR3 runs to 15 residues. The CDR3 DNA reads as TGCGCCAGCAGCTTGGGGCAGGGATCACACACTGAAGCTTTCTTT. It codes for CASSLGQGSHTEAFF.

This rearrangement joins TRBV10-2 to TRBJ2-7; D might be TRBD2 (5 bases). The CDR3 is 13 residues long. V was trimmed by 10 bases and J by 2 bases, leaving 15 bases between them. Germline V gene lookup returns CDR1 WSHSY and CDR2 SAAADI. DNA for the CDR3: TGCGCCATCGGATCCGGGAACCCCTACGAGCAGTACTTC. It specifies CAIGSGNPYEQYF.

This clone was observed once. This chain joins TRBV18 and TRBJ2-7; D gene ambiguous. V was shortened by 2 bases and J by 6 bases, with 17 bases between the two germline ends. This CDR3 contains 15 residues. CDR1 KGHSH and CDR2 LQKENI come from the germline V gene. The CDR3 reads CASSPSGTPWSEQYF. CDR3 in DNA: TGTGCCAGCTCACCATCCGGCACCCCATGGTCCGAGCAGTACTTC.

The chain employs TRBV2 and TRBJ2-3, with D unclear. The CDR3 extends over 12 amino acids. Germline values: CDR1 SNHLY, CDR2 FYNNEI. Deletions cut 3 bases from V and 4 bases from J, with 5 bases between. Here the CDR3 reads CASSDRADTQYF. The CDR3 DNA is TGTGCCAGCAGTGACCGGGCAGATACGCAGTATTTT.

The rearrangement links TRBV7-9 to TRBJ2-3; D unresolved. This CDR3 comprises 17 residues. CDR1 is SEHNR and CDR2 is FQNEAQ in the germline V gene (reference sequence). V was cut by 1 base and J by 0 bases, with 14 bases left in between. The CDR3 loop reads CASSLVGRRPSTDTQYF. The DNA of the CDR3 is TGTGCCAGCAGCTTAGTAGGTCGGCGGCCCAGCACAGATACGCAGTATTTT.

The chain carries TRBV5-1 and TRBJ1-2; D is uncertain. There are 16 residues in the CDR3. Germline V CDR1 and CDR2: SGHRS, YFSETQ. Trimming took 6 bases from V and 4 from J, leaving 22 bases between them. CDR3 bases: TGCGCCAGCAACTATGGGATTACCACTCCGGTCTATGGCTACACCTTC. The encoded protein is CASNYGITTPVYGYTF.

About this clone itself: A junction boundary mismatches the germline segment, possibly from a read error. The V gene is TRBV7-7, the J gene TRBJ2-5, with 9 bases lining up with TRBD1. CDR3 size: 16 residues. The germline gives CDR1 SSHAT, CDR2 FNYEAQ (reference sequence). CDR3 amino acids: CASSLGGTGRQETQYF. CDR3 nucleotide sequence: TGTGCTAGCAGCTTAGGGGGGACAGGGCGGCAAGAGACCCAGTACTTC.

DNA for the CDR3: TGCAGCGTGGAGGGGCGAAGCACAGATACGCAGTATTTT. Its translation is CSVEGRSTDTQYF. This sequence joins TRBV29-1 and TRBJ2-3; D is possibly TRBD2 (6 bases). This CDR3 contains 13 residues. V lost 6 bases and J 0 bases, leaving 10 bases between the germline ends. Germline CDR1 is SQVTM and CDR2 is ANQGSEA.

This clone was picked up one time. The V and J genes are TRBV2 and TRBJ1-2; the D gene is possibly TRBD1 (6 bases). Trimming left V 1 base short and J 0 bases short, with 6 bases between. The CDR3 consists of 14 residues. Germline-derived CDR1 and CDR2 are SNHLY and FYNNEI. CDR3: CASSEGTANYGYTF. The CDR3 region has the DNA TGTGCCAGCAGTGAAGGGACAGCTAACTATGGCTACACCTTC.

This clone was seen a few times. CDR3 sequence (DNA): TGTGCCAGCAGGCCACAGGGGAGAGAGACCCAGTACTTC. Residues: CASRPQGRETQYF. J is TRBJ2-5 and V is TRBV28; 7 bases match TRBD1. This CDR3 spans 13 amino acids. With V trimmed by 6 bases and J by 4 bases, 5 bases remained unmatched. The germline V gene has CDR1 MDHEN and CDR2 SYDVKM.

The J gene is TRBJ2-2, the V gene TRBV5-1; D unresolved. The ends were cut back, 0 bases at V and 2 bases at J, with 8 bases in the middle. This CDR3 is 15 amino acids long. Germline V gene sequence: CDR1 SGHRS, CDR2 YFSETQ. CDR3 amino acids: CASSLGADNTGELFF. In nucleotides, the CDR3 is TGCGCCAGCAGCTTGGGGGCAGATAACACCGGGGAGCTGTTTTTT.

CDR3 in DNA: TGTGCCAGCAGCTCGAACCGACAGGGGGCGGAACGGAAGACCCAGTACTTC. It encodes CASSSNRQGAERKTQYF. This rearrangement joins TRBV5-6 to TRBJ2-5; TRBD1 matches 10 bases. Germline V gives CDR1 SGHDT, CDR2 YYEEEE. With 3 bases clipped from V and 6 bases from J, the junction kept 14 bases outside the gene matches. The CDR3 runs 17 residues.

This clone was seen more than once but under ten times. The genes are TRBV12-5 and TRBJ1-1, with 10 bases matching TRBD1. CDR1 is LGHNT, CDR2 FRNRAP, per germline. J lost 5 bases, V lost 5 bases, and 5 bases had no gene match. CDR3 length equals 14 residues. The CDR3: CASGNDRGRTEAFF. The DNA of the CDR3 is TGTGCTAGTGGTAACGACAGGGGGCGGACTGAAGCTTTCTTT.

This clone occurred once. The chain couples TRBV6-1 to TRBJ2-1; 9 bases map to TRBD2. In germline, CDR1 is MNHNS, CDR2 SASEGT. The CDR3 consists of 15 residues. The V segment lost 10 bases and the J segment 9 bases; nucleotides outside the gene matches: 16. In DNA, the CDR3 is TGTGCCATCGCTGAGGGGGCGGGGGGGCCCAGTGAGCAGTTCTTC. Protein product: CAIAEGAGGPSEQFF.

As to this clone: A much more abundant neighbour one base away suggests this may be a read error. The V and J genes are TRBV29-1 and TRBJ1-2, with D tentatively TRBD1 (6 bases). This CDR3 is built from 13 residues. The germline V and J ends were trimmed by 7 bases and 4 bases, with 16 bases remaining between them. Germline V lookup: CDR1 SQVTM, CDR2 ANQGSEA. The CDR3 region is CSGGAPTGYGYTF. The DNA for the CDR3 is TGCAGCGGGGGGGCCCCCACGGGCTATGGCTACACCTTC.

The CDR3 DNA follows: TGCGCCAGCAGCTTGGTGTCCCCTGAGCAGTTCTTC. Protein product: CASSLVSPEQFF. The chain uses TRBV5-1 and TRBJ2-1, with D hard to call. CDR3 size: 12 residues. Trimming took off 0 bases at V and 9 bases at J, with 7 bases between the two ends. Germline values: CDR1 SGHRS, CDR2 YFSETQ. Complete variable domain (other parts from reference TRBV5-1 and TRBJ2-1): KAGVTQTPRYLIKTRGQQVTLSCSPISGHRSVSWYQQTPGQGLQFLFEYFSETQRNKGNFPGRFSGRQFSNSRSEMNVSTLELGDSALYLCASSLVSPEQFFGPGTRLTVL.

The V gene is TRBV30, the J gene TRBJ2-1, with 7 nucleotides matching TRBD1. Germline CDR1 is GTSNPN and CDR2 is SVGIG (reference sequence). V shed 5 bases and J 9 bases; nucleotides not matched to a gene: 22. The length of the CDR3 is 17 residues. CDR3 region: CAWWNIQTQGRPGEQFF. CDR3 DNA: TGTGCCTGGTGGAATATTCAAACACAGGGGCGACCCGGTGAGCAGTTCTTC.

This chain links TRBV19 with TRBJ1-5; tentative D call: TRBD1 (5 bases). The CDR3 loop spans 13 amino acids. The V and J ends lost 5 bases and 4 bases respectively, with 9 bases between them. Germline CDR1 reads LNHDA; CDR2 reads SQIVND (reference sequence). In DNA, the CDR3 is TGTGCCAGTAGTGAACAGGCGAATCAGCCCCAGCATTTT. It encodes CASSEQANQPQHF.